The 8 T cell receptor beta chains given below trace back to one sample, sequenced in a study of sequential checkpoint blockade in melanoma. Treatment specified: randomized to nivolumab then ipilimumab (arm A) or the reverse (arm B). Produced via immunoSEQ multiplex PCR; TCRdb's table is partial and in-frame only. The table has approximately 6,000 clones, more than 25% seen once. The sample here was tumor tissue (inferred from file names), taken from a patient given nivolumab and ipilimumab in sequence. The receptors shown here come from a human donor with melanoma.

A single count supports this clone. The chain joins TRBV19 to TRBJ1-2; the match to TRBD1 covers 8 bases. CDR3 length equals 14 residues. V shed 3 bases and J 7 bases; nucleotides not matched to a gene: 7. Germline V gene lookup returns CDR1 LNHDA and CDR2 SQIVND (reference sequence). CDR3 loop: CASSIPGTGFGYTF. The CDR3 nucleotides read TGTGCCAGTAGTATCCCTGGGACAGGTTTTGGCTACACCTTC.

This clone was counted a few times. The chain is built from TRBV11-3 and TRBJ2-1; no reliable D call. The CDR3 runs 15 residues. V was shortened by 2 bases and J by 3 bases, with 11 bases between the two germline ends. Per germline, CDR1 SGHNT and CDR2 YENEEA. In DNA, the CDR3 is TGTGCCAGCAGCTTATTTATAGGAAACTACAATGAGCAGTTCTTC. Residues: CASSLFIGNYNEQFF.

This clone was seen at least ten times. The chain combines TRBV11-3 with TRBJ2-5; perhaps TRBD2 as D (6 bases). There are 14 residues in the CDR3. Trimming removed 3 bases from V and 6 bases from J, with 14 bases in between. Per the germline V gene, CDR1 is SGHNT and CDR2 is YENEEA. The CDR3: CASSLDGGVQTQYF. In nucleotides, the CDR3 is TGTGCCAGCAGCTTGGACGGGGGTGTTCAGACCCAGTACTTC.

The chain combines TRBV6-8 with TRBJ1-4; D is unresolved. Germline V CDR1 and CDR2: MNHGY, SAAAGT. The germline V and J ends were trimmed by 6 bases and 2 bases, with 10 bases remaining between them. This CDR3 has 14 amino acids. In DNA form, the CDR3 reads TGTGCCAGCAGCGCGCTAGGGACTAATGAAAAACTGTTTTTT. The encoded protein is CASSALGTNEKLFF.

The chain uses TRBV19 and TRBJ1-2; tentatively, D is TRBD1 (6 bases). Germline loops: CDR1 LNHDA, CDR2 SQIVND (reference sequence). The CDR3 covers 12 residues. Trimming removed 9 bases from V and 4 bases from J, with 12 bases in between. CDR3 coding DNA: TGTGCCAGCCAGGGGAGCGGCTATGGCTACACCTTC. It specifies CASQGSGYGYTF. The entire variable domain, with the rest obtained from reference TRBV19 and TRBJ1-2, is as follows: DGGITQSPKYLFRKEGQNVTLSCEQNLNHDAMYWYRQDPGQGLRLIYYSQIVNDFQKGDIAEGYSVSREKKESFPLTVTSAQKNPTAFYLCASQGSGYGYTFGSGTRLTVV.

This clone is medium-sized by share. This sequence joins TRBV12-5 and TRBJ2-7, with D possibly matching TRBD1 (5 bases). V lost 1 base and J lost 3, with 7 bases in between. Germline CDR1 and CDR2: LGHNT and FRNRAP. This CDR3 contains 13 residues. DNA of the CDR3: TGTGCTAGTGGTTTGGGACAGTACTACGAGCAGTACTTC. It yields the protein CASGLGQYYEQYF.

This clone was recorded a few times. The J gene is TRBJ2-7, the V gene TRBV10-3; 16 nucleotides line up with TRBD2. Losses at the gene ends were 10 bases for V and 5 bases for J; bases not matched to a gene: 11. The germline gives CDR1 ENHRY, CDR2 SYGVKD. The CDR3 sequence is 16 residues long. The CDR3 bases are TGTGCCAGTACGAGGGGGACTAGCGGGAGGGGCCACGAGCAGTACTTC. Amino acid sequence: CASTRGTSGRGHEQYF.

This sequence joins TRBV6-8 and TRBJ2-3; 10 bases are a match to TRBD1. Unmatched junction bases numbered 8, after V lost 10 bases and J lost 1 base. This CDR3 contains 15 residues. Germline CDR1 reads MNHGY; CDR2 reads SAAAGT. CDR3 loop: CAIRNGQGGTDTQYF. The CDR3 nucleotides read TGTGCCATCAGAAACGGACAGGGGGGCACAGATACGCAGTATTTT.